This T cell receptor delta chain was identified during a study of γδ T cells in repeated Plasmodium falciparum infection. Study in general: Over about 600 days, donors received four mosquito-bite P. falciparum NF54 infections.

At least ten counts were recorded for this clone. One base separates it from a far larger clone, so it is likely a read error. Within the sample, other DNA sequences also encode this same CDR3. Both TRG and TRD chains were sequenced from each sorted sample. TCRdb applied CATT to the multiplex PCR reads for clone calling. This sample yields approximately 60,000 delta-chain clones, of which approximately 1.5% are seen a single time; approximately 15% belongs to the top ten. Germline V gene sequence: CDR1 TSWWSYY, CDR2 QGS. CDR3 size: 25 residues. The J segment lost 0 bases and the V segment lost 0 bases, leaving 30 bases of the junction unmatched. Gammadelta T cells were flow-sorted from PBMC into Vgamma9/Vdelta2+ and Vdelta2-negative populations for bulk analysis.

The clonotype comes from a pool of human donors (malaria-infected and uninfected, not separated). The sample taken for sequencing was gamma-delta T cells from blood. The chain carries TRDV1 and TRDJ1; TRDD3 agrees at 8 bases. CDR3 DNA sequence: TGTGCTCTTGGGGAACTAGGACCCCCCTTAGGGCCCCTCGACTGGGGGGAATTATACACCGATAAACTCATCTTT. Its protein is CALGELGPPLGPLDWGELYTDKLIF.